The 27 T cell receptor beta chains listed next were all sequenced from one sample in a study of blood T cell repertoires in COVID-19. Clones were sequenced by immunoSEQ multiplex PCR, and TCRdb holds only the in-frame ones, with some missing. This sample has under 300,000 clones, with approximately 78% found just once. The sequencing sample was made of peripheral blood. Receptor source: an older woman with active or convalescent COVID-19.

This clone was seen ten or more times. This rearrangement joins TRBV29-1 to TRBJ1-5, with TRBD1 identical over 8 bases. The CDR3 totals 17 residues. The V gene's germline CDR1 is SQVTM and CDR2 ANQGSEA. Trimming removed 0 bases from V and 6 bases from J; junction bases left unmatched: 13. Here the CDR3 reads CSVEDGPGGVGGQPQHF. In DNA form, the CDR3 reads TGCAGCGTTGAAGATGGCCCAGGGGGCGTGGGCGGTCAGCCCCAGCATTTT.

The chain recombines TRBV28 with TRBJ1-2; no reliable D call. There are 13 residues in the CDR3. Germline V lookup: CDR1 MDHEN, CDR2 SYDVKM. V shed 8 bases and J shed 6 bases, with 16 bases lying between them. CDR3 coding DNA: TGTGCCAGCTCAACAACCCACGGAGATGGCTACACCTTC. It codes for CASSTTHGDGYTF.

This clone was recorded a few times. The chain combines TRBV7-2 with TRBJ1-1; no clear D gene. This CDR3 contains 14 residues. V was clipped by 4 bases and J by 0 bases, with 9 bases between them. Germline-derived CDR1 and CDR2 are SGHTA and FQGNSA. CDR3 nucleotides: TGTGCCAGCAGCTCGGGATCTATGAACACTGAAGCTTTCTTT. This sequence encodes CASSSGSMNTEAFF.

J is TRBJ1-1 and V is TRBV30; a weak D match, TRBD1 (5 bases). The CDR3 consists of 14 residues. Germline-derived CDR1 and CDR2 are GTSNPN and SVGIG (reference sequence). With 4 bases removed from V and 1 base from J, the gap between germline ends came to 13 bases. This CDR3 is CAWKGLTRNTEAFF. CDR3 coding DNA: TGTGCCTGGAAGGGGTTGACAAGGAACACTGAAGCTTTCTTT. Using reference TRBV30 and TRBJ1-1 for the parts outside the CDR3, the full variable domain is SQTIHQWPATLVQPVGSPLSLECTVEGTSNPNLYWYRQAAGRGLQLLFYSVGIGQISSEVPQNLSASRPQDRQFILSSKKLLLSDSGFYLCAWKGLTRNTEAFFGQGTRLTVV.

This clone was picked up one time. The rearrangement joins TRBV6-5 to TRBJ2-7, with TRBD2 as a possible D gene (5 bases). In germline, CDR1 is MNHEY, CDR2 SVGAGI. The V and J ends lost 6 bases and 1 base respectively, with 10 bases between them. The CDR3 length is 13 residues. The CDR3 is CASSSGMSYEQYF. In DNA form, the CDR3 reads TGTGCCAGCAGCTCCGGGATGTCCTACGAGCAGTACTTC.

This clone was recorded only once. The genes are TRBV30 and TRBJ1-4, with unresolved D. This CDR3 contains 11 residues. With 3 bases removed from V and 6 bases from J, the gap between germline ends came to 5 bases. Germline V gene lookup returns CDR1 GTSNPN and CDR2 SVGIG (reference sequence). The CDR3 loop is CAWSGYEKLFF. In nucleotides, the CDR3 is TGTGCCTGGAGCGGGTATGAAAAACTGTTTTTT.

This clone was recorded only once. The CDR3 loop reads CASSLRGLALHF. The CDR3 bases are TGTGCCAGCAGCTTGCGGGGGTTAGCCCTCCACTTT. The chain recombines TRBV5-8 with TRBJ1-6; D perhaps matches TRBD1 (5 bases). The CDR3 totals 12 residues. V was pared by 1 base and J by 14 bases, with 10 bases between. Germline CDR1 and CDR2: SGHTS and YDEGEE.

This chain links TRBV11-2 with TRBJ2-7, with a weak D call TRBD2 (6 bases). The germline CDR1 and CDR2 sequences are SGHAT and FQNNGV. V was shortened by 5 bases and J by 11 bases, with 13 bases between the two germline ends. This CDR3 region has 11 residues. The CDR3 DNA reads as TGTGCCAGCAGCGCCCGGGACTTGGAGTACTTC. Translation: CASSARDLEYF.

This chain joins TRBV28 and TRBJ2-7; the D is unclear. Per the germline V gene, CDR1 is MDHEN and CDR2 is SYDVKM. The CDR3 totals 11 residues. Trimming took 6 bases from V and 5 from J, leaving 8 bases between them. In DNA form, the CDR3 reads TGTGCCAGCAGCCTCGTCCACGAGCAGTACTTC. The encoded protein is CASSLVHEQYF.

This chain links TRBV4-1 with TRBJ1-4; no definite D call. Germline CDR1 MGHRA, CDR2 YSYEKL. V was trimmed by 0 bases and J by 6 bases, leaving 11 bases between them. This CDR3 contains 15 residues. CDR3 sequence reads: CASSQERTRDEKLFF. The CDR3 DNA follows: TGCGCCAGCAGCCAAGAACGGACTAGGGATGAAAAACTGTTTTTT.

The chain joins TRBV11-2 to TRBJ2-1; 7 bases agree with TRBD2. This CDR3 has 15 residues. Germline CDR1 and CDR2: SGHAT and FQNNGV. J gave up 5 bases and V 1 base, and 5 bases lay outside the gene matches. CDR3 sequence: CASSLGGRANNEQFF. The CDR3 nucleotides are TGTGCCAGCAGCTTAGGGGGGAGGGCGAACAATGAGCAGTTCTTC.

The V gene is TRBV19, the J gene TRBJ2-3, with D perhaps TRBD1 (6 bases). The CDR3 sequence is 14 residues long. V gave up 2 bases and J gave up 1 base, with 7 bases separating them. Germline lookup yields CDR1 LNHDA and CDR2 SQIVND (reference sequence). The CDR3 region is CASSIRTGTDTQYF. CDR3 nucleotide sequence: TGTGCCAGTAGTATAAGGACAGGCACAGATACGCAGTATTTT.

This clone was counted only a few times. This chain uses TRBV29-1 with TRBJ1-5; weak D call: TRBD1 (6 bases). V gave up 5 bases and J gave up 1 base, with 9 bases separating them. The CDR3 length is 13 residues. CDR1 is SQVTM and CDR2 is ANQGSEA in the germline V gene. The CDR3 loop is CSVSDRSNQPQHF. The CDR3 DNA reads TGCAGCGTTTCTGACAGGAGCAATCAGCCCCAGCATTTT. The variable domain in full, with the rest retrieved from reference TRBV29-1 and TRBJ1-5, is SAVISQKPSRDICQRGTSLTIQCQVDSQVTMMFWYRQQPGQSLTLIATANQGSEATYESGFVIDKFPISRPNLTFSTLTVSNMSPEDSSIYLCSVSDRSNQPQHFGDGTRLSIL.

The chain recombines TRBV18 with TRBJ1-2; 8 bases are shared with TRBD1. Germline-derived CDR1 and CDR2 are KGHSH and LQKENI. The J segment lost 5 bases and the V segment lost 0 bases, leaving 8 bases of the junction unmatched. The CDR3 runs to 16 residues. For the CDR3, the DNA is TGTGCCAGCTCACCACCTACGGACAGGGCGGGATATGGCTACACCTTC. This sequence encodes CASSPPTDRAGYGYTF.

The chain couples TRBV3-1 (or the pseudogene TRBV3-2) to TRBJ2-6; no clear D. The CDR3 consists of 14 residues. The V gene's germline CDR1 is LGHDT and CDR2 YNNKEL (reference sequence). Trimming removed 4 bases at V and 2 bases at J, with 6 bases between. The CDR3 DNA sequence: TGTGCCAGCAGCCTCACTACTGGGGCCAACGTCCTGACTTTC. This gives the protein CASSLTTGANVLTF.

CDR3 DNA sequence: TGTGCCAGCAGCTCCCGGGTAGGACTCTCTAAGTCCTACGAGCAGTACTTC. Its translation is CASSSRVGLSKSYEQYF. J is TRBJ2-7 and V is TRBV7-9, with D maybe TRBD2 (5 bases). The CDR3 has 17 amino acids. Germline V gene sequence: CDR1 SEHNR, CDR2 FQNEAQ (reference sequence). The V end was cut by 4 bases, the J end by 1 base, with 20 bases between.

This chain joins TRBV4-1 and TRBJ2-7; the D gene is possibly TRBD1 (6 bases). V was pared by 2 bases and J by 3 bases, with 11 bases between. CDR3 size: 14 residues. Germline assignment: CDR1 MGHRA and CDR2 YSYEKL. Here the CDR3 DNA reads TGCGCCAGCAGCCAAATCAAGGGGGACTACGAGCAGTACTTC. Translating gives CASSQIKGDYEQYF.

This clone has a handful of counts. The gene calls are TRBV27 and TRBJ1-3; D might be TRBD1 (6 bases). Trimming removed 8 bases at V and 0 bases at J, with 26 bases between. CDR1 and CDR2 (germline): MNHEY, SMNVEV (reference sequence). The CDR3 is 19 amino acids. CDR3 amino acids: CASRGSPTLTGRSGNTIYF. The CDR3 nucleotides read TGTGCCAGCCGCGGCTCGCCAACATTGACAGGTCGCTCTGGAAACACCATATATTTT.

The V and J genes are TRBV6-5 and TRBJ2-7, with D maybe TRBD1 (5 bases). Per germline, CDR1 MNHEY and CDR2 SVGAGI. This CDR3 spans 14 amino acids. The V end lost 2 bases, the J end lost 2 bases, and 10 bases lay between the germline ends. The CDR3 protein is CASSYGAETYEQYF. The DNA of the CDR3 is TGTGCCAGCAGTTACGGGGCGGAAACCTACGAGCAGTACTTC.

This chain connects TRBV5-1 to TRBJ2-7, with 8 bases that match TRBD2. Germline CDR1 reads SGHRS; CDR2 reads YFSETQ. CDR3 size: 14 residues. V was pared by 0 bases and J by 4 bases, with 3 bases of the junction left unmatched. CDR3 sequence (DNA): TGCGCCAGCAGCTTGGACGGGGGGGCTTACGAGCAGTACTTC. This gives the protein CASSLDGGAYEQYF.

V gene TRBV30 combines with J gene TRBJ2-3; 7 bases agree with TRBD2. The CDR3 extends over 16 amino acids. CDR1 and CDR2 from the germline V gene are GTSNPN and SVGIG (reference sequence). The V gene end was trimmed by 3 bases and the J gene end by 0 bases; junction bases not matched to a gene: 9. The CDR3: CAWSLGGIASTDTQYF. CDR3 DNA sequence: TGTGCCTGGAGCCTGGGAGGGATCGCTAGCACAGATACGCAGTATTTT.

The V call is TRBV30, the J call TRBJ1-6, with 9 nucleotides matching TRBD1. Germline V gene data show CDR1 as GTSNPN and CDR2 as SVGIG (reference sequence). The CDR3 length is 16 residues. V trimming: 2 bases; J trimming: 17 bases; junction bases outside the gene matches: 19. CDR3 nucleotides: TGTGCCTGGAGTCCCGGGGCCGGGACAGGGAGAATTGGGGTCCACTTT. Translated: CAWSPGAGTGRIGVHF.

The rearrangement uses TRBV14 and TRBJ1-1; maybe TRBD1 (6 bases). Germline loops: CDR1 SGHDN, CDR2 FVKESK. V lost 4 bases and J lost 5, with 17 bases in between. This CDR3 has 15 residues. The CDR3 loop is CASSPHWGGGTEAFF. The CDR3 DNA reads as TGTGCCAGCAGCCCCCATTGGGGGGGCGGTACTGAAGCTTTCTTT.

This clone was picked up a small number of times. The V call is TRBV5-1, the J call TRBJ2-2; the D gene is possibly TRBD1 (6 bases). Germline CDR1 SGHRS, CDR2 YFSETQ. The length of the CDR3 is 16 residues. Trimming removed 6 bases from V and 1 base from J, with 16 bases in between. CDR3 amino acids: CASTRGRGLNTGELFF. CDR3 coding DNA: TGCGCCAGCACCCGGGGCAGGGGCCTGAACACCGGGGAGCTGTTTTTT.

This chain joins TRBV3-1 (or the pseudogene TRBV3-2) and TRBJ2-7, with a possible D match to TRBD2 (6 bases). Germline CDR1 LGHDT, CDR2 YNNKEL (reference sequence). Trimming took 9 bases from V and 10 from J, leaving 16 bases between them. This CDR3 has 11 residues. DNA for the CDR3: TGTGCCAGTGGGTCGGAGGGTTCACAGTACTTC. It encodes CASGSEGSQYF.

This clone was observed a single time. The CDR3 DNA reads TGTGCCAGCAGCCATATATCGACAGGGTTAGGCACTGAAGCTTTCTTT. This encodes CASSHISTGLGTEAFF. J is TRBJ1-1 and V is TRBV5-6; 7 positions match TRBD1. J lost 4 bases, V lost 4 bases, and 13 bases had no gene match. The CDR3 sequence is 16 residues long. The germline V gene has CDR1 SGHDT and CDR2 YYEEEE.

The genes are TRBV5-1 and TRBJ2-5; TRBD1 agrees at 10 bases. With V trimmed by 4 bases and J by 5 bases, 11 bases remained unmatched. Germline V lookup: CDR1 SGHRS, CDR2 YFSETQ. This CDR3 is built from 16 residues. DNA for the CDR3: TGCGCCAGCAGCATTCACCGACAGGGGGCAGAGGAGACCCAGTACTTC. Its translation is CASSIHRQGAEETQYF. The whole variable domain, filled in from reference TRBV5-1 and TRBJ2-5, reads KAGVTQTPRYLIKTRGQQVTLSCSPISGHRSVSWYQQTPGQGLQFLFEYFSETQRNKGNFPGRFSGRQFSNSRSEMNVSTLELGDSALYLCASSIHRQGAEETQYFGPGTRLLVL.